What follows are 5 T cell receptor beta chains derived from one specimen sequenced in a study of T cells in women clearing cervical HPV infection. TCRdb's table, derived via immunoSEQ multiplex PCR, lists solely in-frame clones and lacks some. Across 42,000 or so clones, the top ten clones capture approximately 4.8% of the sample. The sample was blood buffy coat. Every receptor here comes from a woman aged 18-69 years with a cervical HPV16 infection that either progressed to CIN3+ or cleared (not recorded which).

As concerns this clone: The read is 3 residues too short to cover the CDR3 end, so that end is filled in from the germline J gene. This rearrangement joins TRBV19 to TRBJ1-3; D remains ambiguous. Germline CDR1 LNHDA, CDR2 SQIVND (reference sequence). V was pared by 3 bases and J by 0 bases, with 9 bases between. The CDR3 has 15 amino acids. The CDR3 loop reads CASSMEGSSGNTIYF. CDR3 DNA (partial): TGTGCCAGTAGTATGGAGGGCAGCTCTGGAAACACC.

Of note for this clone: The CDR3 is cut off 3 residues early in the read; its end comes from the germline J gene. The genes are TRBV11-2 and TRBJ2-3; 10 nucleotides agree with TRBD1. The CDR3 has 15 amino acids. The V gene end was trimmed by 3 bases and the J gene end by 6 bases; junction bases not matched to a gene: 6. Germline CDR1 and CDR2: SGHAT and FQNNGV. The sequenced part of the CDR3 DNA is TGTGCCAGCAGCTTGAGGGGACAGGGGTGGGATACG. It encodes CASSLRGQGWDT. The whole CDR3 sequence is CASSLRGQGWDTQYF.

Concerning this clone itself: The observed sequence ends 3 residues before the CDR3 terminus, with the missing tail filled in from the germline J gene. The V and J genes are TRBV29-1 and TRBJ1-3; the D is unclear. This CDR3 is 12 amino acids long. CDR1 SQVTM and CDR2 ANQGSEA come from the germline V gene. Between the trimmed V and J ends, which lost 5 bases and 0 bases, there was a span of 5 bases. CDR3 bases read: TGCAGCGTTCGACTCTCTGGAAACACC. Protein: CSVRLSGNT. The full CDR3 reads CSVRLSGNTIYF.

CDR3 DNA (partial): TGCAGTGCTAGAGATGGACAGGCGGACACTGAA. Translated: CSARDGQADTE. The whole CDR3 reads CSARDGQADTEAFF. The V call is TRBV20-1, the J call TRBJ1-1, with 7 nucleotides matching TRBD1. The CDR3 end falls 3 residues outside the read, so it is completed with the germline J gene. The V segment lost 0 bases and the J segment 3 bases; nucleotides outside the gene matches: 4. This CDR3 has 14 amino acids. Germline CDR1 is DFQATT and CDR2 is SNEGSKA (reference sequence).

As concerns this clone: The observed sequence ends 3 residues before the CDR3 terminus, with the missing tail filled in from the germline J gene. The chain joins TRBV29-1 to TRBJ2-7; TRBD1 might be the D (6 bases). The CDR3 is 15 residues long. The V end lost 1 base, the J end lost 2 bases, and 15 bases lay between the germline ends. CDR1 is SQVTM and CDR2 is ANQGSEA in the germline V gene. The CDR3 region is CSVEGKEAGAYEQYF. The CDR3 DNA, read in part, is TGCAGCGTTGAAGGAAAGGAGGCAGGGGCCTACGAG.